Included here is one T cell receptor beta chain sequence, with context. These data originate in a study of shared clonotypes between healthy human individuals. The naive CD8 population came from CD45RO-negative cells selected for CCR7, without terminally differentiated effector memory CD45RA+ cells. Measured with immunoSEQ multiplex PCR; TCRdb has only the in-frame clones, and not every one. Counted here are about 2.2 million clones, roughly 93% occurring once; the ten biggest clones make up about 1.6%. Germline CDR1 reads SEHNR; CDR2 reads FQNEAQ (reference sequence). This CDR3 has 12 amino acids. V shed 4 bases and J shed 5 bases, with 9 bases lying between them.

The receptor was isolated from a man younger than 35 in good health. Some clones in this sample may be carry-over from other donors' samples. The chain couples TRBV7-9 to TRBJ2-7; D is undetermined. The sequenced material came from naive CD8+ T cells from PBMCs. CDR3: CASSSARHEQYF. CDR3 coding DNA: TGTGCCAGCAGCTCGGCCCGGCACGAGCAGTACTTC. Supplemented by reference TRBV7-9 and TRBJ2-7, the full variable domain reads DTGVSQNPRHKITKRGQNVTFRCDPISEHNRLYWYRQTLGQGPEFLTYFQNEAQLEKSRLLSDRFSAERPKGSFSTLEIQRTEQGDSAMYLCASSSARHEQYFGPGTRLTVT.